A selection of T cell receptor beta chains follows, all from one sample in a study of blood T cell repertoires in COVID-19. Data came from immunoSEQ multiplex PCR; TCRdb stores just in-frame clones and leaves some out. This table holds 320,000 or so clones, roughly 85% found once. The sequenced sample was PBMCs or T cells enriched from blood (not recorded which). All receptors derive from a woman aged 30 to 39 who had been exposed to COVID-19. CDR3s include the opening cysteine and the closing phenylalanine or tryptophan. A D gene is named only where the DNA matches it firmly. Some rows mark clone size as missing; the rest say once, few, many or name a class of expanded clone.

cdr3_nt cdr3_aa j_call d_call clone_size v_call
TGTGCCAGCAGTACCCCTAGCGGGGGGAAAGAGACCCAGTACTTC CASSTPSGGKETQYF TRBJ2-5 TRBD2 NA TRBV6-5
TGTGCCAGCAGCTCACGCGCAACAGGGGGAGGTTCGATAAATGAGCAGTTCTTC CASSSRATGGGSINEQFF TRBJ2-1 TRBD1 NA TRBV11-2
TGTGCCAGCAGCCAATCCTCCTACAGGGCTAGGACTGAAGCTTTCTTT CASSQSSYRARTEAFF TRBJ1-1 NA NA TRBV16
TGTGCCTGGAGGGGACTAGCGAGTTTTTACAATGAGCAGTTCTTC CAWRGLASFYNEQFF TRBJ2-1 TRBD2 NA TRBV30
TGTGCCAGTAGTAGGGCTAGCGGGGGGGCTATAGATACGCAGTATTTT CASSRASGGAIDTQYF TRBJ2-3 TRBD2 NA TRBV19
TGTGCCAGCAGCTTATCTTTAACGGGGGGGGGCTATGTGACCCAGTACTTC CASSLSLTGGGYVTQYF TRBJ2-5 TRBD2 NA TRBV7-2
TGTGCCAGCAGACTTGGGGGGGAGACCCAGTACTTC CASRLGGETQYF TRBJ2-5 NA NA TRBV28
TGTGCCAGCAGCTTTGGACAGGGGGTGTATGGCTACACCTTC CASSFGQGVYGYTF TRBJ1-2 TRBD1 NA TRBV7-2
TGTGCCAGCAGCGAGGCACAAAATTCACCCCTCCACTTT CASSEAQNSPLHF TRBJ1-6 NA once TRBV7-9
TGTGCCAGCAGCTTTGGTTCACAGCGGGTATACAATGAGCAGTTCTTC CASSFGSQRVYNEQFF TRBJ2-1 NA NA TRBV7-9
TGTGCCAGCAGCTTGTTAATAGCGGGGGGGCCGGAGACGCAGTATTTT CASSLLIAGGPETQYF TRBJ2-3 TRBD2 NA TRBV5-8
TGCGCCAGCAGCCTACGGACATTTTCGAACACTGAAGCTTTCTTT CASSLRTFSNTEAFF TRBJ1-1 NA few TRBV5-1
TGTGCCAGTGAAAGGGGATTGACAGGGCGTGACTATGGCTACACCTTC CASERGLTGRDYGYTF TRBJ1-2 TRBD1 NA TRBV19
TGTGCCAGCTCCCAGCCTACAGGGGATGGCTACACCTTC CASSQPTGDGYTF TRBJ1-2 TRBD1 NA TRBV18
TGTGCCAGCTCACCACCTAAGACAGGGGTAAACACTGAAGCTTTCTTT CASSPPKTGVNTEAFF TRBJ1-1 TRBD1 NA TRBV18
TGTGCCAGCAGTTCCTTAACGGTCCGGGGGGCGTACGGAAACACCATATATTTT CASSSLTVRGAYGNTIYF TRBJ1-3 NA NA TRBV27
TGTGCCAGCTCTGGACAGGAGAACACTGAAGCTTTCTTT CASSGQENTEAFF TRBJ1-1 TRBD1 NA TRBV7-6
TGCGCCAGCAGTGAACAGGGGAACACCGGGGAGCTGTTTTTT CASSEQGNTGELFF TRBJ2-2 NA NA TRBV10-1
TGTGCCAGCAGTTTACTGGCGGGAGGAACTGACGAGCAGTACTTC CASSLLAGGTDEQYF TRBJ2-7 TRBD2 NA TRBV27
TGTGCCAGTAGCTTAATACTCAGGACAGGGAGTTACGAGCAGTACTTC CASSLILRTGSYEQYF TRBJ2-7 TRBD1 NA TRBV19
TGTGCCAGTACCCCTTCGGGACAGGGGATACAGGGTGAGCAGTTCTTC CASTPSGQGIQGEQFF TRBJ2-1 TRBD1 NA TRBV19
TGTGCCACCGCGAGGACAGATACGCAGTATTTT CATARTDTQYF TRBJ2-3 NA NA TRBV2
TGTGCCAGCAGCCTCCCAACCGGGACAGGGGACTATGGCTACACCTTC CASSLPTGTGDYGYTF TRBJ1-2 TRBD1 once TRBV5-6
TGTGCCAGCACTCAGGTCTATGGCTACACCTTC CASTQVYGYTF TRBJ1-2 NA NA TRBV2
TGTGCCAGCAGCGTAGGGCAAACCTACGAGCAGTACTTC CASSVGQTYEQYF TRBJ2-7 NA NA TRBV9
TGTGCCAGCAGTCCCACCCCCCAGCGGAGCACAGATACGCAGTATTTT CASSPTPQRSTDTQYF TRBJ2-3 NA NA TRBV27
TGTGCCAGCAGCGGACAGGGAGGGATGTCGTTAGGGACCCAGTACTTC CASSGQGGMSLGTQYF TRBJ2-5 NA NA TRBV3-1/TRBV3-2
TGCGCCAGCAGCCAAGATCTAGGGCAGGGGGCAGGAGCTTTCTTT CASSQDLGQGAGAFF TRBJ1-1 TRBD1 NA TRBV4-3
TGTGCCAGCAGTTACAACGGGGTCTCCTACGAGCAGTACTTC CASSYNGVSYEQYF TRBJ2-7 NA NA TRBV6-5
TGTGCCAGTAGTCCCTCCGCAGCAGATACGCAGTATTTT CASSPSAADTQYF TRBJ2-3 NA NA TRBV19
TGTGCCAGCAGCTTGGTCGCGGGGAGAGGAAATCAGCCCCAGCATTTT CASSLVAGRGNQPQHF TRBJ1-5 NA NA TRBV5-8
TGTGCCACCAGCAGACAGGGGGCGGGGAATAGCGAGCAGTACTTC CATSRQGAGNSEQYF TRBJ2-7 TRBD1 NA TRBV15
TGTGCCAGCAGCCCAGGACTAGCGGGAGTCAGGAATGAGCAGTTCTTC CASSPGLAGVRNEQFF TRBJ2-1 TRBD2 once TRBV11-3